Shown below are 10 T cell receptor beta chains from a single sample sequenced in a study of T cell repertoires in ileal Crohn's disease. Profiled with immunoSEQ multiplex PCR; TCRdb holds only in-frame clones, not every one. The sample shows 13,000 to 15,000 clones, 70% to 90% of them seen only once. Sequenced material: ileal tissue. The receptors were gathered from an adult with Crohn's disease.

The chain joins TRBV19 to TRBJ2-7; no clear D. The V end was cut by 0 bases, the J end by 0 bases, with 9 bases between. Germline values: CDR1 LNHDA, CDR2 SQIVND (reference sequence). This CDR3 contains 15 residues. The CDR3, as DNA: TGTGCCAGTAGTATAGATTTCGGTCCCTCCTACGAGCAGTACTTC. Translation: CASSIDFGPSYEQYF.

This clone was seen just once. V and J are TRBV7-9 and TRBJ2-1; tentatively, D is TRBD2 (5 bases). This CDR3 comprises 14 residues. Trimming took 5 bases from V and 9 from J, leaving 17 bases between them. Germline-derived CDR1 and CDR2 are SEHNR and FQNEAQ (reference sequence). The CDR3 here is CASSPPATRSEQFF. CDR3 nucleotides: TGTGCCAGCAGCCCACCAGCTACTAGGAGTGAGCAGTTCTTC.

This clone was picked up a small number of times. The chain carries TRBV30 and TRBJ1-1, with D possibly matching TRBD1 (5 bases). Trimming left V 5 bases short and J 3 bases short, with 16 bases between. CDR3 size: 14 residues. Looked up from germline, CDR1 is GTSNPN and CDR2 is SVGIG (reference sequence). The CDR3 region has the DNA TGTGCCTGGGCCCGTGGGGCCGCCCACACTGAAGCTTTCTTT. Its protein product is CAWARGAAHTEAFF.

The CDR3 nucleotides are TGCGCCAGCAGCCAAAGGGGGACAGGGGGCTCCTACGAGCAGTACTTC. Its translation: CASSQRGTGGSYEQYF. The chain joins TRBV4-1 to TRBJ2-7, with 11 positions matching TRBD1. Losses at the gene ends were 2 bases for V and 0 bases for J; bases not matched to a gene: 3. The CDR3 is 16 residues long. Germline assignment: CDR1 MGHRA and CDR2 YSYEKL.

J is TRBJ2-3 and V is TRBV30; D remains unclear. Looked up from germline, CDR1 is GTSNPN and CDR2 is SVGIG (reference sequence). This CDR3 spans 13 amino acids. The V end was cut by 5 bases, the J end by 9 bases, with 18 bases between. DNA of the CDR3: TGTGCCTGGGAGCAAGGCTCCCTGGGCACGCAGTATTTT. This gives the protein CAWEQGSLGTQYF. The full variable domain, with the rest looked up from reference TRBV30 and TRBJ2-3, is SQTIHQWPATLVQPVGSPLSLECTVEGTSNPNLYWYRQAAGRGLQLLFYSVGIGQISSEVPQNLSASRPQDRQFILSSKKLLLSDSGFYLCAWEQGSLGTQYFGPGTRLTVL.

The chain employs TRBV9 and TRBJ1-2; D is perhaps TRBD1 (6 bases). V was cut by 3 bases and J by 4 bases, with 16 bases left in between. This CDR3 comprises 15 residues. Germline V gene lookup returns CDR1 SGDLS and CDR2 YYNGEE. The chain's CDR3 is CASSDSAGAGYGYTF. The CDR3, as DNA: TGTGCCAGCAGCGACTCCGCGGGGGCCGGCTATGGCTACACCTTC.

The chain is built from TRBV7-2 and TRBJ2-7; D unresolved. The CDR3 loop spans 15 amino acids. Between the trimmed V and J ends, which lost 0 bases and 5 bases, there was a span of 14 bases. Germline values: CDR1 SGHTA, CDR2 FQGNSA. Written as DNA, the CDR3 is TGTGCCAGCAGCTTAGCCCCCGGGTTATTCGACGAGCAGTACTTC. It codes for CASSLAPGLFDEQYF.

CDR3 region: CASSLAAVQETQYF. CDR3 coding DNA: TGTGCCAGCAGCTTAGCGGCGGTTCAAGAGACCCAGTACTTC. The rearrangement links TRBV7-9 to TRBJ2-5, with D uncertain. The ends were cut back, 0 bases at V and 2 bases at J, with 7 bases in the middle. In germline, CDR1 is SEHNR, CDR2 FQNEAQ (reference sequence). The CDR3 has 14 residues.

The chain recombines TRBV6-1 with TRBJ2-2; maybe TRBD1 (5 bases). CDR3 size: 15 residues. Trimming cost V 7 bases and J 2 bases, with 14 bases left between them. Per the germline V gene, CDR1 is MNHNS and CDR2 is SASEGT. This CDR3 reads CASTRQFSNTGELFF. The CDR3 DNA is TGTGCCAGCACTCGACAGTTCTCCAACACCGGGGAGCTGTTTTTT.

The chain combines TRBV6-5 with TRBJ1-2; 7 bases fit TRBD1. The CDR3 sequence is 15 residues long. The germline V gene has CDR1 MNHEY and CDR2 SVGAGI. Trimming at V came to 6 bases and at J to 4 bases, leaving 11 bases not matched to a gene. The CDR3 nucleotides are TGTGCCAGCAGCCAAACAGGGGTTGGTGGCTATGGCTACACCTTC. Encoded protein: CASSQTGVGGYGYTF.